This T cell receptor (beta chain) was retrieved from a study of cytomegalovirus exposure and HLA in healthy donors (dated by TCRdb to 2015 to 2018). For the study in its entirety: In an earlier analysis of 587 of the donors, around 290 Gb of sequence data and approximately 120 million unique TCR beta sequences from 150 million to 200 million T cells were reported. Approximately 300 gigabases of sequencing data and approximately 91 million unique TCR sequences made up an early release that covered several hundred HLA-typed donors. Of the approximately 400 genotyped donors, approximately 80% were placed in the genetic ancestry cluster associated with self-reported Caucasian donors. The study aimed to test whether signatures of past pathogen exposure could be identified by cataloging public T cell receptors. The study used immunosequencing to profile the T cell repertoires of under 700 subjects and linked those repertoires to cytomegalovirus serostatus. In addition to the first cohort of hundreds of subjects, a separate validation cohort of over 90 different subjects was used. To predict cytomegalovirus infection status, the study brought together high-throughput TCR immunosequencing, statistical association of individual TCRs with disease status, and machine learning. To study patterns of TCR occurrence, a later analysis re-analyzed previously published TCR beta repertoires from 666 donors and added high-resolution HLA genotyping. Rather than drawing on any new phenotypic data, the later analysis identified candidate immune exposures from TCR beta sequences and the way those sequences occurred across donors. In an earlier analysis of 587 of the donors, high-throughput TCR beta sequencing was used to judge whether each TCR beta V gene segment behaved as functional or pseudogenic. Donor age, sex, ethnicity and CMV serostatus were compiled together with the repertoire data. A later genetic analysis took genome-wide SNP genotypes for about 55% of the 666 donors and used that subset as a discovery cohort. Every repertoire in the discovery cohort had been generated on one and the same sequencing platform. HLA typing covered class I and class II loci at four-digit resolution. The number of donors typed differed by locus, with about 629-630 for A, B, C, DRB1 and DQB1, around 520 for DQA1, about 610 for DPA1, and about 450 for DPB1. Because of strong linkage in the cohort, roughly five DR-DQ haplotypes were treated as single units for association and clustering. Among some 400 genotyped donors of the cohort, an average of around 250,000 unique TCR beta nucleotide sequences was sequenced per donor, of which 15% to 20% were non-productive.

Comment on this clone: The antigen this receptor binds is unknown.

The study at large found these results: A later analysis associated 15,000 to 20,000 TCR beta sequences with specific HLA alleles at a false discovery rate of 0.05. The study gave a list of about 150 TCR beta chains associated with cytomegalovirus. The sequencing pipeline was judged likely to have produced a cluster of highly shared sequence variants as a technical artifact. The authors suggested that the approach could potentially be generalized to other disease states and immunological phenotypes. In a later analysis, the rate of TCR association differed among HLA loci, with DRB1 alleles having the most associated TCRs and HLA-C alleles having the fewest. Linkage disequilibrium might explain the correlated functional status among segregating V segments, but an unknown experimental factor could not be excluded. A later genetic analysis associated a missense DCLRE1C variant with V-gene and J-gene trimming of TCR beta chains, and an independent cohort replicated the association. In a later analysis, most CMV-associated TCR beta chains were found to appear HLA-restricted, with HLA associations seemingly driven largely by CMV exposure. Some IMGT-functional V segments, including TRBV6-2 and TRBV6-3, could not be distinguished by the 87-base-pair reads and were therefore excluded. Most TCR sequences were observed very rarely across donors, whereas some public TCRs were present in many individuals. A few of the identified cytomegalovirus-associated TCR beta chains were confirmed in vitro to be specific for cytomegalovirus antigens. Only TCR beta chains were sequenced in this cohort, and the absence of alpha or paired-chain data limited detectable features. Because HLA typing was missing for some donors at each locus, association tests included only the typed subset. Compared with the roughly 710-donor mean, donors in an Asian-associated ancestry cluster had fewer N-insertions in productive TCRs, according to a later genetic analysis. The classifier was reported to diagnose cytomegalovirus status with high specificity and sensitivity in both the original and validation cohorts. A later analysis found that HLA-associated TCR beta chains were more clonally expanded and had lower generation probabilities than equally common non-associated chains. Broadly in line with IMGT annotations, most TCR beta V segments showed up in productive rearrangements about 87% or about 30% of the time in an earlier analysis of about 500 of the donors. In a later analysis, several top co-occurrence clusters were reported to appear linked to parvovirus B19, influenza, CMV and Epstein-Barr virus. Sequencing depth was assumed to be roughly uniform across donors in the presence/absence analyses, though that assumption may not hold. A further reported finding was that TCR beta sequences accurately predicted the HLA-A and HLA-B alleles for most subjects in the first cohort. For the cohort, immune exposure information was limited to CMV serostatus. Assigning TCR associations to individual alleles was difficult when HLA alleles, especially DR and DQ, strongly co-occurred. Because counts were too low, 15 to 20 rarely observed V segments, including chromosome 9 orphons, were excluded from the earlier analysis of about 500 of the donors.

Measured from the cysteine to the phenylalanine, the CDR3 is 16 residues long. Only CDR3 DNA remains: 48 bases, in frame from the first base. CDR1 and CDR2 were assigned from the germline V gene as SGHRS and YFSETQ. Trimming leaves V shorter by 4 bases and J shorter by 6 bases, with the junction holding 7 bases beyond the gene matches. In total, approximately 700 healthy bone marrow donors made up the cohort. At the time of sampling, all cohort members were nominally healthy, though unrecorded immune exposures were likely present. The donor tested CMV seronegative, placing the donor among the approximately 400 seronegative members of the cohort. A peripheral blood sample was provided by each donor, and peripheral blood mononuclear cells were used for TCR beta sequencing. Genomic DNA was extracted from the blood cell samples with the Qiagen DNeasy Blood Extraction Kit. The library relied on the immunoSEQ multiplex PCR assay. A mixture of 60 forward primers for TCR Vbeta segments and 13 reverse primers for TCR Jbeta segments was used in the multiplex PCR. Amplification of the CDR3 region of rearranged TCR beta genes was performed with a multiplex PCR assay on genomic DNA. The Illumina HiSeq System was used to sequence the amplified TCR beta libraries as 87-base-pair reads. The published analysis was carried out like this. In a later analysis, tens of millions of unique TCR beta chains were counted across the 500 to 850 repertoires, and approximately 9.9 million of these chains were shared by at least two donors. Raw reads were error-corrected and collapsed into unique sequences by a nearest-neighbor algorithm in which closely related sequences were merged to remove PCR and sequencing errors. Alignment of CDR3 sequences to IMGT reference sequences was used to assign V, D and J gene segments. For a sequence to be retained, at least a six-nucleotide match to both a V gene segment and a J gene segment was required. A rearrangement was called productive if the CDR3 had no stop codons and remained in frame with V and J, and every other rearrangement was called non-productive. CDR3 was defined by IMGT convention, running from the second conserved V-encoded cysteine to the conserved J-encoded phenylalanine. In an earlier analysis of just under 600 of the donors, sequences lacking an unambiguous match to a single V gene segment were excluded. In an earlier analysis of roughly 600 of the donors, a V segment was called functional when productive rearrangements were above 56.7%, and segregating when the standard deviation between donors exceeded 5%. A statistical classification framework was built for diagnosing cytomegalovirus status from the catalog of TCR beta chain sequences. A later analysis assigned V and J genes by comparing TCR nucleotide sequences with IMGT/GENE-DB human TR gene sequences. The TCRdist pipeline was used in a later analysis to assign CDR3 sequences and most-parsimonious VDJ recombination scenarios. In a later analysis, each TCR beta chain was defined by its CDR3 amino acid sequence together with its V-gene family, and reads lacking a unique V-gene family were excluded. A later analysis removed 592 highly shared, low-generation-probability nucleotide sequences to deal with suspected cross-contamination and a sequencing artifact. For each public chain, a later analysis derived a clonal expansion index from normalized ranks of inferred template counts within each repertoire. Generation probabilities in a later analysis came from a VDJ recombination model fitted to out-of-frame rearrangements, and those results were checked against IGoR. Hypergeometric tests were used in a later analysis to score TCR-TCR, TCR-HLA and TCR-CMV co-occurrence, with a repertoire-size bias correction applied to the TCR pairs. To estimate false discovery rates, a later analysis permuted the HLA or CMV assignments 20 times. In a later analysis, co-occurring TCRs were grouped using DBSCAN, with TCRdist sequence similarity added in when clustering inside HLA-allele-positive subsets. Repertoires with fewer than 30,000 or more than 120,000 public chains, plus five repertoires with anomalous nucleotide sharing, were excluded from co-occurrence clustering. TCRdb carries this immuneACCESS record with in-frame sequences only. Its versions omit some clonotypes, under half of them owing to an unresolved V gene in the studies checked, with the rest unexplained. Clone size and V and J calls were adopted from that table, with D and trimming inferred from the DNA. The sample's table lists a count of some 120,000 clones. The ten largest make up approximately 0.93% of the sample.

Sequenced input: PBMCs. The chain is made from TRBV5-1 and TRBJ2-1; a stretch of 13 junction bases matches TRBD2. This receptor was obtained from a young man in good health and CMV-seronegative. Read as DNA, the sequence is TGCGCCAGCAGCGAGAGAGGACTAGCGGGGGTCAATGAGCAGTTCTTC. Protein translation: CASSERGLAGVNEQFF.